This TCR beta chain was recovered during a study of cytomegalovirus exposure and HLA in healthy donors. Healthy donors of bone marrow made up the group. The PCR employed 60 Vbeta primers together with 13 Jbeta primers. Clones were sequenced by immunoSEQ multiplex PCR, and TCRdb holds only the in-frame ones, with some missing. Of tens of thousands of clones in the sample, approximately 83% were seen once. V lost 6 bases and J lost 4, with 12 bases in between. The CDR3 runs 13 residues. Germline CDR1 is SQVTM and CDR2 is ANQGSEA. With respect to this clone: The antigen remains unidentified.

Study observations and caveats: Common viral pathogens seemed to be connected with several of the most significant clusters, according to a later analysis. Association with HLA alleles at 0.05 false discovery rate was found for around 15,000 TCR beta sequences in a later analysis. The study flagged about 150 TCR beta chains as cytomegalovirus-associated.

The sequenced sample consisted of PBMCs. This rearrangement joins TRBV29-1 to TRBJ1-4, with D tentatively TRBD1 (6 bases). This TCR came from a man between 50 and 59 years old in good health and CMV-seronegative. The CDR3 protein is CSVTDRRNEKLFF. CDR3 nucleotides: TGCAGCGTGACCGACAGGCGTAATGAAAAACTGTTTTTT.